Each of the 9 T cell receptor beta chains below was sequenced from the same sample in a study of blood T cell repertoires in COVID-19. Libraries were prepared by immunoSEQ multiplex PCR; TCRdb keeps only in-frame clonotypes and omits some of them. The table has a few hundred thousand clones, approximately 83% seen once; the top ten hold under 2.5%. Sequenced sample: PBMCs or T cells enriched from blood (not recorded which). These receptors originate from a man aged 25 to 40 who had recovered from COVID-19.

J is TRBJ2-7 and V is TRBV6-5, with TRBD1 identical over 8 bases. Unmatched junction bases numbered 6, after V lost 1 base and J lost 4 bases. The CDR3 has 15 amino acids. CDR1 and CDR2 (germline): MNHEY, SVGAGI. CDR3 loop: CASSYYRGLGYEQYF. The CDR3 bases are TGTGCCAGCAGTTACTACAGGGGGTTGGGGTACGAGCAGTACTTC.

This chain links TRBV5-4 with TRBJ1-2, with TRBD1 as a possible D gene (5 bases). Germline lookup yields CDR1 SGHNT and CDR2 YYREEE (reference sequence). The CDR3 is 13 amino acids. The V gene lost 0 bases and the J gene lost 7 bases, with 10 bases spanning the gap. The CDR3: CASSLVQAAGYTF. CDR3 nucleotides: TGTGCCAGCAGCTTGGTACAGGCAGCTGGCTACACCTTC.

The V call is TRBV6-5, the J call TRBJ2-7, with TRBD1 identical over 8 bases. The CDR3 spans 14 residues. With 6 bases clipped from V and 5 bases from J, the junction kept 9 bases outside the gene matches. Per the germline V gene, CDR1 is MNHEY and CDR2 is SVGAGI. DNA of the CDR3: TGTGCCAGCAGGGACAGGGACATCCCCCACGAGCAGTACTTC. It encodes CASRDRDIPHEQYF.

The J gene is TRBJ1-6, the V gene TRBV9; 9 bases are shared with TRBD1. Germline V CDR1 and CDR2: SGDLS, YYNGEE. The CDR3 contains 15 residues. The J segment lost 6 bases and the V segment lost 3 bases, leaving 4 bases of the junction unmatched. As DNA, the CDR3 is TGTGCCAGCAGCGAGACAGGGGGTAGTAATTCACCCCTCCACTTT. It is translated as CASSETGGSNSPLHF.

The CDR3 nucleotides read TGTGCCAGCTCACCAGTGCGGATCTCCGATAGCAATCAGCCCCAGCATTTT. Its translation: CASSPVRISDSNQPQHF. The genes are TRBV18 and TRBJ1-5; D is undetermined. The V and J ends lost 2 bases and 0 bases respectively, with 14 bases between them. CDR1 and CDR2 (germline): KGHSH, LQKENI. The CDR3 sequence is 17 residues long.

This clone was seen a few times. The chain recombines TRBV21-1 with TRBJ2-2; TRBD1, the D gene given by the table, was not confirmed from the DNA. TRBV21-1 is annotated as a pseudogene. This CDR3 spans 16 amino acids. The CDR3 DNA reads TGTGCCAGCAGCAAGGGGACAGGGGGCCACCCCGGGGAGCTGTTTTTT. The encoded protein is CASSKGTGGHPGELFF.

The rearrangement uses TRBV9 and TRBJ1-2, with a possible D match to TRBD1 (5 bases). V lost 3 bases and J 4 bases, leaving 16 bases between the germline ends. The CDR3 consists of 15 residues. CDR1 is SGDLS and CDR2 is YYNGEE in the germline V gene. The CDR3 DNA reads TGTGCCAGCAGCGGGCGGGGCCCCTCGGGCTATGGCTACACCTTC. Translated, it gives CASSGRGPSGYGYTF.

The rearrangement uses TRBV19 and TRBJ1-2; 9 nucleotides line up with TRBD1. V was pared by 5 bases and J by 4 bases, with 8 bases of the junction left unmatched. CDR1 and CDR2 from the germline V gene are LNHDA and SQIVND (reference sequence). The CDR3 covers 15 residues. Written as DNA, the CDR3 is TGTGCCAGTAGTCCTCGGACAGGGGTCAGCTATGGCTACACCTTC. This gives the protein CASSPRTGVSYGYTF.

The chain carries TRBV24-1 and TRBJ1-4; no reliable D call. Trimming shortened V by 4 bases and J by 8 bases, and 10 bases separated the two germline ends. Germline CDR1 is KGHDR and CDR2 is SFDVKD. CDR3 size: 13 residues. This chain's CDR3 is CATSDPTREKLFF. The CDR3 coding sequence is TGTGCCACCAGTGACCCCACTCGAGAAAAACTGTTTTTT.